A single sample is the source of the 20 T cell receptor beta chains below, sequenced in a study of blood T cell repertoires in COVID-19. Method: immunoSEQ multiplex PCR; TCRdb's copy keeps in-frame clones and lacks some. The sample lists roughly 330,000 clones; around four fifths were seen once. Sequences were obtained from peripheral blood. The receptors shown here come from a woman between 45 and 60 years old with acute or convalescent COVID-19.

DNA for the CDR3: TGCGCCAGCAGCCAAGTCGTTAACACAGGTGCCAGAAGCACTAATGAAAAACTGTTTTTT. Translating it yields CASSQVVNTGARSTNEKLFF. This rearrangement joins TRBV4-1 to TRBJ1-4; D possibly corresponds to TRBD1 (5 bases). Germline CDR1 reads MGHRA; CDR2 reads YSYEKL. V was shortened by 1 base and J by 2 bases, with 23 bases between the two germline ends. This CDR3 contains 20 residues.

The chain links TRBV28 to TRBJ1-5, with D possibly being TRBD1 (6 bases). The germline V gene encodes CDR1 MDHEN and CDR2 SYDVKM. The CDR3 covers 14 residues. The ends were cut back, 2 bases at V and 7 bases at J, with 12 bases in the middle. CDR3 sequence reads: CASSLTGIGQPQHF. CDR3 in DNA: TGTGCCAGCAGTTTAACAGGGATCGGGCAGCCCCAGCATTTT. The whole variable domain, filled in from reference TRBV28 and TRBJ1-5, reads DVKVTQSSRYLVKRTGEKVFLECVQDMDHENMFWYRQDPGLGLRLIYFSYDVKMKEKGDIPEGYSVSREKKERFSLILESASTNQTSMYLCASSLTGIGQPQHFGDGTRLSIL.

V gene TRBV12-5 combines with J gene TRBJ1-4; possibly TRBD1 for D (6 bases). The V end was cut by 2 bases, the J end by 8 bases, with 15 bases between. This CDR3 comprises 15 residues. Germline V CDR1 and CDR2: LGHNT, FRNRAP. The CDR3 reads CASGLTDSFEEKLFF. DNA of the CDR3: TGTGCTAGTGGTTTGACGGACAGTTTTGAAGAAAAACTGTTTTTT.

The rearrangement joins TRBV5-1 to TRBJ2-5, with 8 bases that match TRBD2. V lost 5 bases and J lost 5; bases outside the gene matches: 8. The CDR3 runs to 14 residues. The V gene's germline CDR1 is SGHRS and CDR2 YFSETQ. Here the CDR3 reads CASRESPGGETQYF. For the CDR3, the DNA is TGCGCCAGCAGGGAGAGCCCGGGAGGGGAGACCCAGTACTTC.

The chain uses TRBV5-1 and TRBJ1-4; D unresolved. The CDR3 extends over 17 amino acids. The germline V gene encodes CDR1 SGHRS and CDR2 YFSETQ. The ends were cut back, 2 bases at V and 7 bases at J, with 21 bases in the middle. This CDR3 is CASSFGPIKAGGEKLFF. CDR3 DNA: TGCGCCAGCAGCTTTGGACCCATAAAAGCAGGAGGTGAAAAACTGTTTTTT.

This clone has a count of ten or more. The chain joins TRBV7-8 to TRBJ2-2; 8 bases map to TRBD2. Germline CDR1 and CDR2: SGHVS and FQNEAQ. V was pared by 3 bases and J by 0 bases, with 6 bases of the junction left unmatched. The CDR3 extends over 17 amino acids. CDR3 DNA: TGTGCCAGCAGCTTGGGCGGGGGGAACGCGAACACCGGGGAGCTGTTTTTT. Its translation: CASSLGGGNANTGELFF.

J is TRBJ1-2 and V is TRBV5-1, with 7 nucleotides matching TRBD1. CDR3 size: 16 residues. Germline V gene data show CDR1 as SGHRS and CDR2 as YFSETQ. J gave up 2 bases and V 3 bases, and 10 bases lay outside the gene matches. The CDR3 DNA follows: TGCGCCAGCAGCTCCGACGGGGACAGCTCAAACTATGGCTACACCTTC. It is translated as CASSSDGDSSNYGYTF.

This clone was counted a few times. The chain combines TRBV12-3 or TRBV12-4 with TRBJ2-7; a possible D gene is TRBD2 (7 bases). The CDR3 contains 12 residues. Deletions cut 3 bases from V and 7 bases from J, with 10 bases between. This chain's CDR3 is CASSLGGREQYF. The DNA of the CDR3 is TGTGCCAGCAGTTTGGGGGGGCGGGAGCAGTACTTC.

The gene calls are TRBV7-3 and TRBJ1-5; D is perhaps TRBD1 (5 bases). Germline lookup yields CDR1 SGHTA and CDR2 FQGTGA. V gave up 0 bases and J gave up 14 bases, with 14 bases separating them. The CDR3 loop spans 13 amino acids. As DNA, the CDR3 is TGTGCCAGCAGCTTAACCGCGCAGGGCCCCAAGCATTTT. This sequence encodes CASSLTAQGPKHF. Variable domain in full (rest from reference TRBV7-3 and TRBJ1-5): GAGVSQTPSNKVTEKGKYVELRCDPISGHTALYWYRQSLGQGPEFLIYFQGTGAADDSGLPNDRFFAVRPEGSVSTLKIQRTERGDSAVYLCASSLTAQGPKHFGDGTRLSIL.

This clone was seen once. The chain has TRBV5-5 and TRBJ2-1; possible D gene TRBD1, 5 bases. This CDR3 has 14 residues. Germline V gene sequence: CDR1 SGHKS, CDR2 YYEKEE (reference sequence). V shed 3 bases and J shed 4 bases, with 11 bases lying between them. CDR3 sequence reads: CASSYEDTYNEQFF. The DNA of the CDR3 is TGTGCCAGCAGCTATGAGGACACATACAATGAGCAGTTCTTC. Together with reference TRBV5-5 and TRBJ2-1, the CDR3 gives the full variable domain: DAGVTQSPTHLIKTRGQQVTLRCSPISGHKSVSWYQQVLGQGPQFIFQYYEKEERGRGNFPDRFSARQFPNYSSELNVNALLLGDSALYLCASSYEDTYNEQFFGPGTRLTVL.

The rearrangement joins TRBV19 to TRBJ1-5; D is ambiguous. Looked up from germline, CDR1 is LNHDA and CDR2 is SQIVND (reference sequence). V was pared by 1 base and J by 2 bases, with 9 bases between. This CDR3 comprises 15 residues. As DNA, the CDR3 is TGTGCCAGTAGTATAGCGGGGTGGGGCAATCAGCCCCAGCATTTT. As protein: CASSIAGWGNQPQHF.

The chain employs TRBV5-4 and TRBJ2-1; the D gene is possibly TRBD1 (6 bases). The germline CDR1 and CDR2 sequences are SGHNT and YYREEE (reference sequence). Between the trimmed V and J ends, which lost 6 bases and 5 bases, there was a span of 18 bases. The CDR3 has 15 residues. CDR3 in DNA: TGTGCCAGCACCATGACCTCTGGACAGAACAATGAGCAGTTCTTC. Its translation: CASTMTSGQNNEQFF. The entire variable domain, with the rest obtained from reference TRBV5-4 and TRBJ2-1, is as follows: ETGVTQSPTHLIKTRGQQVTLRCSSQSGHNTVSWYQQALGQGPQFIFQYYREEENGRGNFPPRFSGLQFPNYSSELNVNALELDDSALYLCASTMTSGQNNEQFFGPGTRLTVL.

This clone was seen once. The chain links TRBV5-1 to TRBJ2-7, with D perhaps TRBD2 (7 bases). V was clipped by 3 bases and J by 6 bases, with 22 bases between them. Germline V gene lookup returns CDR1 SGHRS and CDR2 YFSETQ. CDR3 length: 16 residues. The chain's CDR3 is CASSWGAEGGPLEQYF. The CDR3 nucleotides read TGCGCCAGCAGCTGGGGGGCGGAGGGAGGGCCCCTCGAGCAGTACTTC.

The chain has TRBV6-5 and TRBJ2-2, with D maybe TRBD1 (5 bases). Trimming pared 7 bases from V and 8 bases from J, leaving 11 bases between. The CDR3 spans 12 residues. Germline values: CDR1 MNHEY, CDR2 SVGAGI. The CDR3: CASTFRAGELFF. In DNA form, the CDR3 reads TGTGCCAGCACCTTCAGGGCTGGGGAGCTGTTTTTT.

This chain connects TRBV10-3 to TRBJ1-3; D not resolved. Germline V gives CDR1 ENHRY, CDR2 SYGVKD. Trimming took off 5 bases at V and 3 bases at J, with 14 bases between the two ends. The CDR3 is 15 amino acids. This CDR3 is CAISLAEGIGNTIYF. DNA of the CDR3: TGTGCCATCAGTCTGGCCGAGGGTATTGGAAACACCATATATTTT.

The chain couples TRBV5-6 to TRBJ2-7, with D perhaps matching TRBD2 (6 bases). Germline-derived CDR1 and CDR2 are SGHDT and YYEEEE. The CDR3 has 14 amino acids. V was cut by 2 bases and J by 3 bases, with 12 bases left in between. The DNA of the CDR3 is TGTGCCAGCAGCTTACCGGGACTCCTCTACGAGCAGTACGTC. It specifies CASSLPGLLYEQYV.

V is TRBV2 and J is TRBJ2-1; 12 bases align to TRBD2. From germline, CDR1 is SNHLY and CDR2 FYNNEI. The CDR3 sequence is 15 residues long. With 4 bases clipped from V and 7 bases from J, the junction kept 5 bases outside the gene matches. CDR3 region: CASSVTSGSGNEQFF. CDR3 DNA sequence: TGTGCCAGCAGTGTGACTAGCGGGAGTGGGAATGAGCAGTTCTTC.

The chain is built from TRBV6-6 and TRBJ1-1, with 10 nucleotides matching TRBD1. The CDR3 is made up of 13 amino acids. V trimming: 8 bases; J trimming: 5 bases; junction bases outside the gene matches: 5. Germline CDR1 MNHNY, CDR2 SVGAGI (reference sequence). The CDR3 spells CASGDRGRTEAFF. The CDR3 nucleotides are TGTGCCAGCGGTGACAGGGGGCGAACTGAAGCTTTCTTT.

The rearrangement links TRBV5-5 to TRBJ2-2; a weak D match, TRBD1 (6 bases). CDR1 and CDR2 from the germline V gene are SGHKS and YYEKEE (reference sequence). The germline V and J ends were trimmed by 5 bases and 2 bases, with 13 bases remaining between them. CDR3 size: 15 residues. CDR3: CASSRTVGNTGELFF. The CDR3 DNA reads as TGTGCCAGCAGTCGGACAGTAGGAAACACCGGGGAGCTGTTTTTT.

The chain links TRBV5-5 to TRBJ2-3; D may be TRBD2 (5 bases). CDR3 size: 14 residues. Germline V gives CDR1 SGHKS, CDR2 YYEKEE (reference sequence). V lost 2 bases to trimming and J lost 4 bases, with 11 bases between them. CDR3 DNA sequence: TGTGCCAGCAGCTTAGAGTCCGGGGCAGATACGCAGTATTTT. This sequence encodes CASSLESGADTQYF.